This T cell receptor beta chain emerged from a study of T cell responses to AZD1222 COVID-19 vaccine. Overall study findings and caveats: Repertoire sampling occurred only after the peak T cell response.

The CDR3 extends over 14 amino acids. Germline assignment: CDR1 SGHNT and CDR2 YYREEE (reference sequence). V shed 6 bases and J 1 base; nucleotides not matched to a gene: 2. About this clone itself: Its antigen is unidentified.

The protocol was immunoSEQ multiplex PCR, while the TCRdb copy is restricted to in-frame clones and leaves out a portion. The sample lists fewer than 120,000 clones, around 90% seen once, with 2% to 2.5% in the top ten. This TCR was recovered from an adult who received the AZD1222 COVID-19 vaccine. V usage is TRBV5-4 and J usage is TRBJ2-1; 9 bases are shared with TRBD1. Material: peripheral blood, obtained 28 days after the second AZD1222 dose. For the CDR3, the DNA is TGTGCCAGCACGGACAGGGGATCCTACAATGAGCAGTTCTTC. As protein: CASTDRGSYNEQFF. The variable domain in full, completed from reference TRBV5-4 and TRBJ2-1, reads ETGVTQSPTHLIKTRGQQVTLRCSSQSGHNTVSWYQQALGQGPQFIFQYYREEENGRGNFPPRFSGLQFPNYSSELNVNALELDDSALYLCASTDRGSYNEQFFGPGTRLTVL.